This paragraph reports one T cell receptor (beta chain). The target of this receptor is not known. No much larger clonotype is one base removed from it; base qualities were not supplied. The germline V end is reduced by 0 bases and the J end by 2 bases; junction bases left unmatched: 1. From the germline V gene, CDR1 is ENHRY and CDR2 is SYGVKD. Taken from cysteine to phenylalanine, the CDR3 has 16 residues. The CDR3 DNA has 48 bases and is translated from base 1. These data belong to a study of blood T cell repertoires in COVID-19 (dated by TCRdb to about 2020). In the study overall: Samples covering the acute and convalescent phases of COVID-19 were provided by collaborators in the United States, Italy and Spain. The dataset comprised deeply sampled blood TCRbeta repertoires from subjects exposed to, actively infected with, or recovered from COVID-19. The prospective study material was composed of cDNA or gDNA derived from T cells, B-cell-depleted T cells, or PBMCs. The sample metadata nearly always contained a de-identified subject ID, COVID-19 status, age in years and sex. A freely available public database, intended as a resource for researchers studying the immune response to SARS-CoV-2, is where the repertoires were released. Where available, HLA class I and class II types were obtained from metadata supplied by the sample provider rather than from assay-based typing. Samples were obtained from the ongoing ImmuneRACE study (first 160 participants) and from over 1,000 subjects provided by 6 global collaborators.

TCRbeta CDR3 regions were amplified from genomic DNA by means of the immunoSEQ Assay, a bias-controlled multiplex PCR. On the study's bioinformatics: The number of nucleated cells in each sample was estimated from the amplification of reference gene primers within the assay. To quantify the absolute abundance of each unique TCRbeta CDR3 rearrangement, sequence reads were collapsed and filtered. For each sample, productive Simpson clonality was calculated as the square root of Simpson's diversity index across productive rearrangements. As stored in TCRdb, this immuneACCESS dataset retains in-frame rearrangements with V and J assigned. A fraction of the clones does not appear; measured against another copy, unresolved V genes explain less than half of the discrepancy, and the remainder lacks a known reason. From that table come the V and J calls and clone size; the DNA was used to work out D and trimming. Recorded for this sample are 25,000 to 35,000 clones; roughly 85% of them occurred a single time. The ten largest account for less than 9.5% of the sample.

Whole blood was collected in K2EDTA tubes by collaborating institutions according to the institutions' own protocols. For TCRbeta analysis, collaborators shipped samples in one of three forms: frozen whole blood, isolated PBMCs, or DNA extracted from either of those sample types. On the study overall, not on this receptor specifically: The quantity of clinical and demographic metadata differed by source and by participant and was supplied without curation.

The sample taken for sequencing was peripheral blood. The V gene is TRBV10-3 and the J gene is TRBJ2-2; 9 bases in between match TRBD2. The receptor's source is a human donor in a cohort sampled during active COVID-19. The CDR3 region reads CAISESTSGNTGELFF. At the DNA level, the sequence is TGTGCCATCAGTGAGTCGACTAGCGGTAACACCGGGGAGCTGTTTTTT.